Listed below are T cell receptor beta chains from one sample, sequenced in a study of blood T cell repertoires in COVID-19. The data were produced by immunoSEQ multiplex PCR, yet TCRdb's version contains in-frame clones alone and is incomplete. The profile shows about 84,000 clones, about four fifths of them singletons. The sequenced material came from peripheral blood. All receptors come from a man aged 80 or over with active or convalescent COVID-19. The CDR3 runs from the conserved cysteine through the conserved F or W. The D gene is left open where the match is weak. Rows may omit the clone size; those that give it use once, few, many or a size class.

clone_size: once; v_call: TRBV3-1/TRBV3-2; j_call: TRBJ1-1; d_call: TRBD1; cdr3_nt: TGTGCCAGCAGCCCAAACAGGGGCCGAAGGAACACTGAAGCTTTCTTT; cdr3_aa: CASSPNRGRRNTEAFF
clone_size: -; v_call: TRBV5-1; j_call: TRBJ2-1; d_call: -; cdr3_nt: TGCGCCAGCAGCTTAGGAGGGGGCGAATCCTACAATGAGCAGTTCTTC; cdr3_aa: CASSLGGGESYNEQFF
clone_size: -; v_call: TRBV6-1; j_call: TRBJ1-1; d_call: TRBD1; cdr3_nt: TGTGCCAGCAGTGATACCGGGACAGTGAACACTGAAGCTTTCTTT; cdr3_aa: CASSDTGTVNTEAFF
clone_size: -; v_call: TRBV7-8; j_call: TRBJ1-2; d_call: TRBD1; cdr3_nt: TGTGCCAGCAGCCTAAGAACAGGGGCGGACTATGGCTACACCTTC; cdr3_aa: CASSLRTGADYGYTF
clone_size: -; v_call: TRBV5-1; j_call: TRBJ2-7; d_call: -; cdr3_nt: TGCGCCAGCAGCTTGAGTAGCGACCCCTTAGGTTCCTACGAGCAGTACTTC; cdr3_aa: CASSLSSDPLGSYEQYF
clone_size: -; v_call: TRBV7-9; j_call: TRBJ1-4; d_call: -; cdr3_nt: TGTGCCAGCAGCGCGGGGTATTGGGAAAAACTGTTTTTT; cdr3_aa: CASSAGYWEKLFF
clone_size: -; v_call: TRBV28; j_call: TRBJ2-2; d_call: -; cdr3_nt: TGTGCCAGCAGTTTGAGAGTCGGGGAGCTGTTTTTT; cdr3_aa: CASSLRVGELFF
clone_size: -; v_call: TRBV18; j_call: TRBJ2-3; d_call: TRBD1; cdr3_nt: TGTGCCAGCTCATCGACAGGGTTCCCAGATACGCAGTATTTT; cdr3_aa: CASSSTGFPDTQYF
clone_size: -; v_call: TRBV2; j_call: TRBJ2-1; d_call: -; cdr3_nt: TGTGCCAGCAGTGATCAGGGGGGCCGCTACAATGAGCAGTTCTTC; cdr3_aa: CASSDQGGRYNEQFF
clone_size: few; v_call: TRBV7-9; j_call: TRBJ2-7; d_call: TRBD1; cdr3_nt: TGTGCCAGCAGCGCAACAGGGGTTCGGCTCGAGCAGTACTTC; cdr3_aa: CASSATGVRLEQYF
clone_size: -; v_call: TRBV19; j_call: TRBJ2-1; d_call: TRBD1; cdr3_nt: TGTGCCAGTAGTATAATGGGACAGGGTCTCAATGAGCAGTTCTTC; cdr3_aa: CASSIMGQGLNEQFF
clone_size: once; v_call: TRBV3-1/TRBV3-2; j_call: TRBJ1-2; d_call: TRBD1; cdr3_nt: TGTGCCAGCAGCCAAGGGCAGGGGGGAAGACAGGGCTACACCTTC; cdr3_aa: CASSQGQGGRQGYTF
clone_size: -; v_call: TRBV6-5; j_call: TRBJ2-3; d_call: -; cdr3_nt: TGTGCCAGCACCCCCAGGGGCACAGATACGCAGTATTTT; cdr3_aa: CASTPRGTDTQYF
clone_size: -; v_call: TRBV27; j_call: TRBJ1-6; d_call: -; cdr3_nt: TGTGCCAGCACCCCCAGCGTGGGTAATTCACCCCTCCACTTT; cdr3_aa: CASTPSVGNSPLHF
clone_size: -; v_call: TRBV2; j_call: TRBJ2-3; d_call: TRBD2; cdr3_nt: TGTGCCAGCAGTTACGGGGGGGCTGGCACAGATACGCAGTATTTT; cdr3_aa: CASSYGGAGTDTQYF
clone_size: -; v_call: TRBV19; j_call: TRBJ1-2; d_call: -; cdr3_nt: TGTGCCAGTAGTGTTACCGGGACACCAAACTATGGCTACACCTTC; cdr3_aa: CASSVTGTPNYGYTF
clone_size: few; v_call: TRBV15; j_call: TRBJ1-2; d_call: TRBD1; cdr3_nt: TGTGCCACCAGCAGAGGGGGGACAGGCCGCTATGTCTATGGCTACACCTTC; cdr3_aa: CATSRGGTGRYVYGYTF
clone_size: -; v_call: TRBV2; j_call: TRBJ1-3; d_call: -; cdr3_nt: TGTGCCAGCAGACTAAACTCTGGAAACACCATATATTTT; cdr3_aa: CASRLNSGNTIYF
clone_size: few; v_call: TRBV19; j_call: TRBJ2-7; d_call: -; cdr3_nt: TGTGCCAGTAGGGCAGGGGCCTCTCCCCGGGGCGACTACGAGCAGTACTTC; cdr3_aa: CASRAGASPRGDYEQYF
clone_size: -; v_call: TRBV28; j_call: TRBJ1-2; d_call: -; cdr3_nt: TGTGCCAGCAGTTTAGTGGGCAGCTATGGCTACACCTTC; cdr3_aa: CASSLVGSYGYTF
clone_size: -; v_call: TRBV4-1; j_call: TRBJ1-4; d_call: TRBD1; cdr3_nt: TGCGCCAGCAGGAAACCGGGACAGGGGACCGGAAAACTGTTTTTT; cdr3_aa: CASRKPGQGTGKLFF
clone_size: few; v_call: TRBV5-1; j_call: TRBJ1-4; d_call: -; cdr3_nt: TGCGCCAGCAGCAGTTCAGGGTCTCGGGAAAAACTGTTTTTT; cdr3_aa: CASSSSGSREKLFF
clone_size: -; v_call: TRBV7-6; j_call: TRBJ1-4; d_call: -; cdr3_nt: TGTGCCAGCAGCTTAGCGGACAGTTATAATGAAAAACTGTTTTTT; cdr3_aa: CASSLADSYNEKLFF
clone_size: -; v_call: TRBV25-1; j_call: TRBJ1-4; d_call: TRBD1; cdr3_nt: TGTGCCAGCAGTGCCCGGGACAGTGGGGATGAAAAACTGTTTTTT; cdr3_aa: CASSARDSGDEKLFF
clone_size: -; v_call: TRBV29-1; j_call: TRBJ1-4; d_call: TRBD1; cdr3_nt: TGCAGCGCCCAGGGGGCCTCAATAATAACTAATGAAAAACTGTTTTTT; cdr3_aa: CSAQGASIITNEKLFF
clone_size: -; v_call: TRBV3-1/TRBV3-2; j_call: TRBJ1-1; d_call: TRBD1; cdr3_nt: TGTGCCAGCAGCCAAGTGGACAGGGGTACGGCTTTCTTT; cdr3_aa: CASSQVDRGTAFF
clone_size: -; v_call: TRBV19; j_call: TRBJ2-5; d_call: TRBD2; cdr3_nt: TGTGCCAGTAGTAAGCTAGCGGGAGGGCGATTGGAGACCCAGTACTTC; cdr3_aa: CASSKLAGGRLETQYF
clone_size: -; v_call: TRBV29-1; j_call: TRBJ1-2; d_call: -; cdr3_nt: TGCAGCGTTGATAGACAGCCCTATGGCTACACCTTC; cdr3_aa: CSVDRQPYGYTF
clone_size: -; v_call: TRBV2; j_call: TRBJ2-3; d_call: -; cdr3_nt: TGTGCCAGTGGAGACTCCTCGCCGGATTTT; cdr3_aa: CASGDSSPDF
clone_size: -; v_call: TRBV29-1; j_call: TRBJ1-4; d_call: -; cdr3_nt: TGCAGCGTCCCAGACAGTGGGGCTAATGAAAAACTGTTTTTT; cdr3_aa: CSVPDSGANEKLFF
clone_size: -; v_call: TRBV19; j_call: TRBJ2-6; d_call: -; cdr3_nt: TGTGCCAGTAGCACAGTTACAACTGGGGCCAACGTCCTGACTTTC; cdr3_aa: CASSTVTTGANVLTF
clone_size: -; v_call: TRBV28; j_call: TRBJ1-1; d_call: -; cdr3_nt: TGTGCCAGCAGCCCTTCAACACAGGGTTGGAACACTGAAGCTTTCTTT; cdr3_aa: CASSPSTQGWNTEAFF
clone_size: -; v_call: TRBV6-2/TRBV6-3; j_call: TRBJ1-5; d_call: -; cdr3_nt: TGTGCCAGCAGTAGAACACTAAGCAATCAGCCCCAGCATTTT; cdr3_aa: CASSRTLSNQPQHF
clone_size: -; v_call: TRBV6-2/TRBV6-3; j_call: TRBJ2-5; d_call: TRBD1; cdr3_nt: TGTGCCAGCAGTTACTCGAAAGGGACAGATTTAGAGACCCAGTACTTC; cdr3_aa: CASSYSKGTDLETQYF
clone_size: -; v_call: TRBV6-5; j_call: TRBJ1-2; d_call: TRBD1; cdr3_nt: TGTGCCAGCACCAAAAGACAGGGCCCCTATGGCTACACCTTC; cdr3_aa: CASTKRQGPYGYTF
clone_size: -; v_call: TRBV4-1; j_call: TRBJ2-1; d_call: -; cdr3_nt: TGCGCCAGCAGCCAAGGGGGACAAAGCTCCTACAATGAGCAGTTCTTC; cdr3_aa: CASSQGGQSSYNEQFF
clone_size: -; v_call: TRBV11-2; j_call: TRBJ1-2; d_call: -; cdr3_nt: TGTGCCAGCAGCTTAGTGGTGAGCCAGGCTAACTATGGCTACACCTTC; cdr3_aa: CASSLVVSQANYGYTF
clone_size: -; v_call: TRBV12-1; j_call: TRBJ2-1; d_call: -; cdr3_nt: TGTGCCAGCAGCGCTAAGAGCGGGGGGTTTAATGAGCAGTTCTTC; cdr3_aa: CASSAKSGGFNEQFF
clone_size: -; v_call: TRBV2; j_call: TRBJ2-7; d_call: -; cdr3_nt: TGTGCCAGCACCCCGACCGGGAGCTCCTACGAGCAGTACTTC; cdr3_aa: CASTPTGSSYEQYF
clone_size: -; v_call: TRBV4-1; j_call: TRBJ1-5; d_call: TRBD1; cdr3_nt: TGCGCCAGCAGCACGACCCCCGGGACAGGGTTAAGTCAGCCCCAGCATTTT; cdr3_aa: CASSTTPGTGLSQPQHF
clone_size: -; v_call: TRBV7-9; j_call: TRBJ1-5; d_call: -; cdr3_nt: TGTGCCAGCAGCTTCGGAGATAGCAATCAGCCCCAGCATTTT; cdr3_aa: CASSFGDSNQPQHF
clone_size: few; v_call: TRBV4-1; j_call: TRBJ1-4; d_call: -; cdr3_nt: TGCGCCAGCAGCCAACCGGGGTCAACTAATGAAAAACTGTTTTTT; cdr3_aa: CASSQPGSTNEKLFF
clone_size: -; v_call: TRBV29-1; j_call: TRBJ2-1; d_call: -; cdr3_nt: TGCAGCGAAGAGGAACGGAATGAGCAGTTCTTC; cdr3_aa: CSEEERNEQFF
clone_size: -; v_call: TRBV12-5; j_call: TRBJ2-5; d_call: TRBD1; cdr3_nt: TGTGCTAGTGGTTTGGTCCTCCGGGACAGGGGGAAAGAGACCCAGTACTTC; cdr3_aa: CASGLVLRDRGKETQYF
clone_size: few; v_call: TRBV7-2; j_call: TRBJ1-1; d_call: -; cdr3_nt: TGTGCCAGCAGCCCAAAAACAGGGATGAACACTGAAGCTTTCTTT; cdr3_aa: CASSPKTGMNTEAFF